This TCR beta chain was captured in a study of regulatory T cells in long-lasting Graves disease. General study findings and limits: Among samples with persistent disease, TRBV28, TRBJ1-2 and TRBJ2-5 were favored. Small numbers of samples may have cut accuracy. Among persistent patients, a larger number of public clonotypes were shared (around 3,000) than among newly diagnosed patients (roughly 970).

Arm-PCR with iRepertoire HTBI primers amplified the CDR3 regions for these TCR beta libraries. From the multiplex PCR reads, TCRdb called clonotypes with MiXCR, one entry per CDR3 protein. There are 650,000 to 850,000 distinct CDR3 sequences in the sample; around 30% occur only once, and roughly 46% lies in the top ten. Remarks on this clonotype: Its target is unknown.

Stated time point: persistent/refractory GD, antithyroid drugs over 5 years with positive TRAb. TCR sequences were obtained from RNA taken from PBMCs. The germline V gene encodes CDR1 DFQATT and CDR2 SNEGSKA (reference sequence). V shed 4 bases and J shed 2 bases, with 18 bases lying between them. The CDR3 length is 15 residues. The sequence was collected from a female donor with Graves disease. The V gene is TRBV20-1, the J gene TRBJ2-7, with TRBD2 as a possible D gene (6 bases). The source was peripheral blood mononuclear cells (PBMCs), collected when the disease was refractory, from a patient treated with antithyroid drugs. CDR3 in DNA: TGCAGTGCTAATCGGGTGGGAGGCGCCACCTACGAGCAGTACTTC. Its translation: CSANRVGGATYEQYF.